This TCR beta chain derives from a study of early T cells in non-severe SARS-CoV-2 infection. Study information: Bulk RNA isolated from unsorted whole blood underwent sequencing; chains were not paired.

CDR1 and CDR2 (germline): DFQATT, SNEGSKA (reference sequence). The length of the CDR3 is 15 residues. Individual cDNA molecules were tagged with unique molecular identifiers, the study reported. TCRdb re-derived calls from the 5' RACE reads in MiXCR, one entry per CDR3 protein. The sample shows roughly 70,000 distinct CDR3 sequences, around an eighth of them seen only once. With respect to this clonotype: Its antigen remains unknown.

Study results and caveats: The study's VDJdb matching favored anti-spike CD8 responses and missed private and CD4 specificities.

The sample was whole blood. This sequence originates from an adult who was a healthcare worker with PCR-confirmed SARS-CoV-2 infection or an uninfected control (not recorded which). The V gene is TRBV20-1, the J gene TRBJ2-3; D gene ambiguous. The CDR3 loop reads CSKELPRGGTDTQYF. CDR3 in DNA: TGCAGCAAGGAGTTACCGAGAGGAGGCACAGATACGCAGTATTTT.